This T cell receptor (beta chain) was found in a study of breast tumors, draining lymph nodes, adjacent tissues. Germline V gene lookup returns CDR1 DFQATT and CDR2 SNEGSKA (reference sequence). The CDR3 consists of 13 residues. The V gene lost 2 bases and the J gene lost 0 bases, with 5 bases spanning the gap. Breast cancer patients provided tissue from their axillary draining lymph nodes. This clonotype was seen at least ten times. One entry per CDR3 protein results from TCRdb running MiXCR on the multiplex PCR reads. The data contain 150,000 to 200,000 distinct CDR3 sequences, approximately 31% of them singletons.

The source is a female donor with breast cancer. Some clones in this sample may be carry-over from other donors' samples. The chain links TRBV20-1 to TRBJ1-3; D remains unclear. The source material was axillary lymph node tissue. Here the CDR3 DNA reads TGCAGTGCTAGACAGCCCTCTGGAAACACCATATATTTT. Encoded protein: CSARQPSGNTIYF.